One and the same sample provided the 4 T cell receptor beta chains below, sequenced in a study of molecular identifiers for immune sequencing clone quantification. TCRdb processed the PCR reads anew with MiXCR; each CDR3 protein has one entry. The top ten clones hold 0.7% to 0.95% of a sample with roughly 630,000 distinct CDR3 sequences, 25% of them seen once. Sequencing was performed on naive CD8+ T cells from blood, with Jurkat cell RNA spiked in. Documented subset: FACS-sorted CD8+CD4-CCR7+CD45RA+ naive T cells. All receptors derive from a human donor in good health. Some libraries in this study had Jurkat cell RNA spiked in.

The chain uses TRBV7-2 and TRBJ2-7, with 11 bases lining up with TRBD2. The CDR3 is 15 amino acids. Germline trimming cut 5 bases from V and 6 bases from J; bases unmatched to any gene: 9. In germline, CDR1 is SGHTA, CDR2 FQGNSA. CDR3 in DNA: TGTGCCAGCAGCGTTGTAGCGGGGGGGGGCGGCGAGCAGTACTTC. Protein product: CASSVVAGGGGEQYF.

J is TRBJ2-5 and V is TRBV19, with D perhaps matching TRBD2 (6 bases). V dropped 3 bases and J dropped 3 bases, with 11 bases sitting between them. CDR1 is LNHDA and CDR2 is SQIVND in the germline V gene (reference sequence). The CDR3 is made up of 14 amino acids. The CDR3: CASSMGREEETQYF. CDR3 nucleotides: TGTGCCAGTAGTATGGGTAGGGAGGAAGAGACCCAGTACTTC.

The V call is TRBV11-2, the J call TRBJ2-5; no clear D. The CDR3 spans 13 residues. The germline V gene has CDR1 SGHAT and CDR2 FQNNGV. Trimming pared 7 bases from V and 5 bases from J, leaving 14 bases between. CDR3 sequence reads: CASKRTLEETQYF. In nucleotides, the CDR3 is TGTGCCAGCAAGCGAACCCTCGAGGAGACCCAGTACTTC.

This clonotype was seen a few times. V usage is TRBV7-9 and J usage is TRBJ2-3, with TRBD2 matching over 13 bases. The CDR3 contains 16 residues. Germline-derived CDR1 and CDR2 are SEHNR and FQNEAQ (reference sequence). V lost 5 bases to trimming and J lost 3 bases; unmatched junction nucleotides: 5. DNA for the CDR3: TGTGCCAGCAGCCCGACTAGCGGGGGGAGTACAGATACGCAGTATTTT. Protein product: CASSPTSGGSTDTQYF.